The clone carrying this T cell receptor (beta chain) turned up a few times. The antigen remains unidentified. This entry comes from a study of blood T cells in healthy people across ages. Those donating, healthy Caucasian individuals from Russia, were aged about 6 to 100. General study results and limits: When one million T cells were used, diversity estimates were thought to be underestimates.

A sample-barcoded 5' primer and a J-beta primer mix were used in a second PCR of about 7 to 11 cycles. TCRdb re-derived calls from the 5' RACE reads in MiXCR, one entry per CDR3 protein. This table has over 550,000 distinct CDR3 sequences, about 30% appearing once. CDR1 is SGHRS and CDR2 is YFSETQ in the germline V gene. The CDR3 has 15 residues. The V end lost 1 base, the J end lost 4 bases, and 12 bases lay between the germline ends. The TCR was taken from a woman of 80 years or more in good health. Sequencing input: blood. The chain links TRBV5-1 to TRBJ2-1; D possibly corresponds to TRBD1 (5 bases). CDR3 loop: CASSLSQGQYNEQFF. Written as DNA, the CDR3 is TGCGCCAGCAGCTTGTCCCAGGGCCAGTACAATGAGCAGTTCTTC.